Listed below are T cell receptor beta chains from one sample, sequenced in a study of a mutant IDH1 vaccine in newly diagnosed glioma. Their antigens are not known. Sequencing was performed with immunoSEQ multiplex PCR; in TCRdb, only in-frame clones are kept and a portion is missing. The table includes about 90,000 clones, around nine tenths detected once. Material: PBMCs, obtained from a glioma patient whose treatment included an IDH1 peptide vaccine. These TCRs come from a woman aged 50 to 65 with glioma. CDR3s include the opening cysteine and the closing phenylalanine or tryptophan. Fields, in order: J gene, V gene, clone size, D gene, CDR3 protein, CDR3 DNA. A D gene is named only where the DNA matches it firmly. A row's size may be missing; if present it is once, few, many or a size class.

j_call: TRBJ2-5; v_call: TRBV5-6; clone_size: once; d_call: TRBD1; cdr3_aa: CASSTMGQGRYQETQYF; cdr3_nt: TGTGCCAGCAGCACCATGGGACAGGGTCGATACCAAGAGACCCAGTACTTC
j_call: TRBJ2-2; v_call: TRBV28; clone_size: -; d_call: -; cdr3_aa: CASIPLVGQSNTGELFF; cdr3_nt: TGTGCCAGCATTCCCTTAGTGGGACAATCGAACACCGGGGAGCTGTTTTTT
j_call: TRBJ2-1; v_call: TRBV27; clone_size: once; d_call: -; cdr3_aa: CASRLIAGSYNEQFF; cdr3_nt: TGTGCCAGCAGACTTATCGCAGGGTCCTACAATGAGCAGTTCTTC
j_call: TRBJ2-1; v_call: TRBV30; clone_size: -; d_call: -; cdr3_aa: CAWSGLNRHNEQFF; cdr3_nt: TGTGCCTGGAGTGGTTTGAACAGGCACAATGAGCAGTTCTTC
j_call: TRBJ1-3; v_call: TRBV6-1; clone_size: -; d_call: -; cdr3_aa: CASSFGRPNTIYF; cdr3_nt: TGTGCCAGCAGCTTCGGACGCCCGAACACCATATATTTT
j_call: TRBJ1-6; v_call: TRBV11-1; clone_size: -; d_call: -; cdr3_aa: CASSLARNSYNSPLHF; cdr3_nt: TGTGCCAGCAGCCTCGCCCGGAACTCCTATAATTCACCCCTCCACTTT
j_call: TRBJ2-1; v_call: TRBV6-4; clone_size: few; d_call: TRBD2; cdr3_aa: CASSDTSGVSNEQFF; cdr3_nt: TGTGCCAGCAGTGACACTAGCGGGGTTAGTAATGAGCAGTTCTTC
j_call: TRBJ2-1; v_call: TRBV4-1; clone_size: -; d_call: TRBD2; cdr3_aa: CASSPGLAGTWYNEQFF; cdr3_nt: TGCGCCAGCAGCCCAGGACTAGCGGGGACCTGGTACAATGAGCAGTTCTTC
j_call: TRBJ2-2; v_call: TRBV29-1; clone_size: -; d_call: TRBD2; cdr3_aa: CSVKRLAGLAGELFF; cdr3_nt: TGCAGCGTTAAAAGACTAGCGGGACTGGCCGGGGAGCTGTTTTTT
j_call: TRBJ1-6; v_call: TRBV5-1; clone_size: -; d_call: TRBD1; cdr3_aa: CASSLEQGGFSPLHF; cdr3_nt: TGCGCCAGCAGCTTGGAACAGGGGGGATTCTCACCCCTCCACTTT
j_call: TRBJ1-3; v_call: TRBV7-6; clone_size: -; d_call: TRBD1; cdr3_aa: CASSPGQGYSGNTIYF; cdr3_nt: TGTGCCAGCAGCCCGGGACAGGGATACTCTGGAAACACCATATATTTT
j_call: TRBJ2-7; v_call: TRBV10-1; clone_size: -; d_call: TRBD2; cdr3_aa: CASSDWRELYEQYF; cdr3_nt: TGCGCCAGCAGTGACTGGCGGGAGCTCTACGAGCAGTACTTC
j_call: TRBJ2-7; v_call: TRBV28; clone_size: -; d_call: TRBD1; cdr3_aa: CASSYPGTAAAYEQYF; cdr3_nt: TGTGCCAGCAGCTACCCAGGGACAGCCGCTGCCTACGAGCAGTACTTC
j_call: TRBJ1-5; v_call: TRBV9; clone_size: -; d_call: -; cdr3_aa: CASSSRTDNRDQPQHF; cdr3_nt: TGTGCCAGCAGCTCGAGGACAGATAATAGGGATCAGCCCCAGCATTTT
j_call: TRBJ1-1; v_call: TRBV2; clone_size: -; d_call: TRBD1; cdr3_aa: CASSPTGGAMNTEAFF; cdr3_nt: TGTGCCAGCAGTCCAACAGGGGGCGCGATGAACACTGAAGCTTTCTTT
j_call: TRBJ2-7; v_call: TRBV29-1; clone_size: -; d_call: -; cdr3_aa: CSVEGKGSSYEQYF; cdr3_nt: TGCAGCGTTGAGGGCAAAGGGAGCTCCTACGAGCAGTACTTC
j_call: TRBJ1-1; v_call: TRBV20-1; clone_size: -; d_call: -; cdr3_aa: CSASEVTEAFF; cdr3_nt: TGCAGTGCTAGTGAGGTCACTGAAGCTTTCTTT
j_call: TRBJ1-3; v_call: TRBV5-1; clone_size: once; d_call: -; cdr3_aa: CASSLGGPRDTIYF; cdr3_nt: TGCGCCAGCAGCTTGGGAGGACCTCGGGACACCATATATTTT
j_call: TRBJ1-6; v_call: TRBV4-2; clone_size: -; d_call: -; cdr3_aa: CASSQGGGQPNSPLHF; cdr3_nt: TGTGCCAGCAGCCAAGGGGGGGGGCAGCCGAATTCACCCCTCCACTTT
j_call: TRBJ2-1; v_call: TRBV5-1; clone_size: -; d_call: -; cdr3_aa: CASSLASGPNNEQFF; cdr3_nt: TGCGCCAGCAGCTTGGCCTCAGGCCCCAACAATGAGCAGTTCTTC
j_call: TRBJ2-2; v_call: TRBV7-2; clone_size: -; d_call: -; cdr3_aa: CAHLGQFTGELFF; cdr3_nt: TGTGCCCACCTCGGGCAGTTTACCGGGGAGCTGTTTTTT
j_call: TRBJ2-3; v_call: TRBV7-6; clone_size: -; d_call: -; cdr3_aa: CASSLGMGTQYF; cdr3_nt: TGTGCCAGCAGCTTAGGCATGGGCACGCAGTATTTT
j_call: TRBJ2-7; v_call: TRBV28; clone_size: -; d_call: -; cdr3_aa: CASSSPLGRGYEQYF; cdr3_nt: TGTGCCAGCAGTTCCCCGTTGGGACGCGGGTACGAGCAGTACTTC
j_call: TRBJ2-7; v_call: TRBV6-1; clone_size: -; d_call: TRBD1; cdr3_aa: CASSRSGTGSYEQYF; cdr3_nt: TGTGCCAGCAGTCGTTCCGGGACAGGCTCCTACGAGCAGTACTTC
j_call: TRBJ2-7; v_call: TRBV29-1; clone_size: -; d_call: -; cdr3_aa: CSVARGPYEQYF; cdr3_nt: TGCAGCGTTGCCAGGGGACCCTACGAGCAGTACTTC
j_call: TRBJ1-2; v_call: TRBV28; clone_size: -; d_call: TRBD1; cdr3_aa: CASSLTGGVPWYGYTF; cdr3_nt: TGTGCCAGCAGTTTGACAGGGGGGGTCCCTTGGTATGGCTACACCTTC
j_call: TRBJ2-2; v_call: TRBV6-6; clone_size: -; d_call: TRBD1; cdr3_aa: CASGGQGNTGELFF; cdr3_nt: TGTGCCAGCGGGGGACAGGGAAACACCGGGGAGCTGTTTTTT
j_call: TRBJ1-2; v_call: TRBV5-1; clone_size: few; d_call: -; cdr3_aa: CASRYGPEANYGYTF; cdr3_nt: TGCGCCAGCAGATATGGGCCGGAGGCCAACTATGGCTACACCTTC
j_call: TRBJ1-1; v_call: TRBV9; clone_size: -; d_call: -; cdr3_aa: CASSKARDTEAFF; cdr3_nt: TGTGCCAGCAGCAAGGCCAGGGACACTGAAGCTTTCTTT
j_call: TRBJ2-3; v_call: TRBV14; clone_size: -; d_call: TRBD2; cdr3_aa: CASSQDGSGRPNSTDTQYF; cdr3_nt: TGTGCCAGCAGCCAAGATGGGAGCGGGAGGCCAAACAGCACAGATACGCAGTATTTT
j_call: TRBJ1-2; v_call: TRBV5-4; clone_size: -; d_call: TRBD1; cdr3_aa: CASSPGTGDPFLDGYTF; cdr3_nt: TGTGCCAGCAGCCCTGGGACAGGGGACCCTTTTTTGGATGGCTACACCTTC
j_call: TRBJ2-7; v_call: TRBV21-1; clone_size: -; d_call: -; cdr3_aa: CASSKIGGLSYEQYF; cdr3_nt: TGTGCCAGCAGCAAAATCGGGGGACTCTCCTACGAGCAGTACTTC
j_call: TRBJ1-1; v_call: TRBV6-6; clone_size: -; d_call: -; cdr3_aa: CASSYSDMNTEAFF; cdr3_nt: TGTGCCAGCAGTTACTCTGACATGAACACTGAAGCTTTCTTT
j_call: TRBJ2-7; v_call: TRBV7-9; clone_size: once; d_call: -; cdr3_aa: CASSPLGVRHEQYF; cdr3_nt: TGTGCCAGCAGCCCGTTGGGGGTCAGGCACGAGCAGTACTTC
j_call: TRBJ2-1; v_call: TRBV13; clone_size: -; d_call: -; cdr3_aa: CASSLNNEQFF; cdr3_nt: TGTGCCAGCAGCTTAAACAATGAGCAGTTCTTC
j_call: TRBJ2-7; v_call: TRBV29-1; clone_size: -; d_call: TRBD2; cdr3_aa: CSVELAGAYEQYF; cdr3_nt: TGCAGCGTTGAACTAGCGGGAGCCTACGAGCAGTACTTC
j_call: TRBJ1-4; v_call: TRBV28; clone_size: -; d_call: TRBD1; cdr3_aa: CASSKGQGLQPNEKLFF; cdr3_nt: TGTGCCAGCAGTAAAGGACAGGGGTTGCAGCCTAATGAAAAACTGTTTTTT
j_call: TRBJ1-1; v_call: TRBV4-1; clone_size: few; d_call: -; cdr3_aa: CASSHFITTATEAFF; cdr3_nt: TGCGCCAGCAGCCATTTCATCACTACGGCCACTGAAGCTTTCTTT
j_call: TRBJ2-4; v_call: TRBV28; clone_size: once; d_call: -; cdr3_aa: CASRDQGGKNIQYF; cdr3_nt: TGTGCCAGCAGGGACCAGGGGGGCAAAAACATTCAGTACTTC
j_call: TRBJ2-7; v_call: TRBV7-2; clone_size: -; d_call: TRBD2; cdr3_aa: CASEAAGGGSYEQYF; cdr3_nt: TGTGCCAGCGAGGCGGCGGGAGGGGGTTCCTACGAGCAGTACTTC
j_call: TRBJ2-7; v_call: TRBV11-2; clone_size: -; d_call: TRBD1; cdr3_aa: CASSQGGQGAYEQYF; cdr3_nt: TGTGCCAGCAGCCAAGGGGGACAGGGGGCCTACGAGCAGTACTTC
j_call: TRBJ1-5; v_call: TRBV7-2; clone_size: -; d_call: -; cdr3_aa: CASSLAKLQPQHF; cdr3_nt: TGTGCCAGCAGCTTAGCTAAGTTGCAGCCCCAGCATTTT
j_call: TRBJ2-1; v_call: TRBV7-2; clone_size: -; d_call: -; cdr3_aa: CASSPWGSANDEQFF; cdr3_nt: TGTGCCAGCAGCCCCTGGGGAAGCGCGAATGATGAGCAGTTCTTC
j_call: TRBJ2-6; v_call: TRBV7-2; clone_size: -; d_call: -; cdr3_aa: CASSLDRGANVLTF; cdr3_nt: TGTGCCAGCAGCTTAGATCGGGGGGCCAACGTCCTGACTTTC
j_call: TRBJ2-6; v_call: TRBV9; clone_size: -; d_call: TRBD1; cdr3_aa: CASSARDREGANVLTF; cdr3_nt: TGTGCCAGCAGCGCCCGGGACAGGGAGGGGGCCAACGTCCTGACTTTC
j_call: TRBJ2-6; v_call: TRBV19; clone_size: once; d_call: TRBD2; cdr3_aa: CASSIAGGASGANVLTF; cdr3_nt: TGTGCCAGTAGTATAGCCGGGGGGGCCTCTGGGGCCAACGTCCTGACTTTC
j_call: TRBJ1-2; v_call: TRBV19; clone_size: -; d_call: -; cdr3_aa: CASSPSGGMNYGYTF; cdr3_nt: TGTGCCAGTAGCCCCTCGGGGGGAATGAACTATGGCTACACCTTC
j_call: TRBJ2-3; v_call: TRBV5-1; clone_size: -; d_call: TRBD1; cdr3_aa: CASSFQGGTDTQYF; cdr3_nt: TGCGCCAGCAGCTTCCAGGGGGGCACAGATACGCAGTATTTT
j_call: TRBJ2-1; v_call: TRBV7-3; clone_size: once; d_call: -; cdr3_aa: CASSLNGRGYNEQFF; cdr3_nt: TGTGCCAGCAGCTTAAACGGGAGAGGCTACAATGAGCAGTTCTTC
j_call: TRBJ2-1; v_call: TRBV2; clone_size: -; d_call: -; cdr3_aa: CASNFPDEQFF; cdr3_nt: TGTGCCAGCAACTTTCCCGATGAGCAGTTCTTC
j_call: TRBJ2-3; v_call: TRBV15; clone_size: once; d_call: TRBD1; cdr3_aa: CATSRRQGVTDTQYF; cdr3_nt: TGTGCTACCAGCAGGCGACAGGGGGTCACAGATACGCAGTATTTT
j_call: TRBJ2-1; v_call: TRBV10-3; clone_size: -; d_call: -; cdr3_aa: CAAEGGGNEQFF; cdr3_nt: TGTGCCGCCGAGGGGGGGGGCAATGAGCAGTTCTTC
j_call: TRBJ1-1; v_call: TRBV5-6; clone_size: -; d_call: -; cdr3_aa: CASSLARRPTEAFF; cdr3_nt: TGTGCCAGCAGCTTGGCCAGGCGCCCCACTGAAGCTTTCTTT
j_call: TRBJ2-6; v_call: TRBV9; clone_size: -; d_call: -; cdr3_aa: CASSTPVSGANVLTF; cdr3_nt: TGTGCCAGCAGCACACCTGTCTCTGGGGCCAACGTCCTGACTTTC